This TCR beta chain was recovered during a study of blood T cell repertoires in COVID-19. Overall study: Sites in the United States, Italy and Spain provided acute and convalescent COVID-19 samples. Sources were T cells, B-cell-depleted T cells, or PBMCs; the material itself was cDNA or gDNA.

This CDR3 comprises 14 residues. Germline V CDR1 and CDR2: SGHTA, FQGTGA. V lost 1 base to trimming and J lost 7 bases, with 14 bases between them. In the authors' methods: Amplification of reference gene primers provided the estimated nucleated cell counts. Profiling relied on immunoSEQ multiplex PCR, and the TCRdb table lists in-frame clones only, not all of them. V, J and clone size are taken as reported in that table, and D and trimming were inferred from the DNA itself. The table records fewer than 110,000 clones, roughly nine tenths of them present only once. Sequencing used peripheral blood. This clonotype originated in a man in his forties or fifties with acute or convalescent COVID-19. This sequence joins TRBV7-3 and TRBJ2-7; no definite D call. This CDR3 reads CASSLMLVPMEQYF. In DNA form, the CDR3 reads TGTGCCAGCAGCTTAATGTTAGTCCCTATGGAGCAGTACTTC. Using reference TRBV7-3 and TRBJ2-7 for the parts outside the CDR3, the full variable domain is GAGVSQTPSNKVTEKGKYVELRCDPISGHTALYWYRQSLGQGPEFLIYFQGTGAADDSGLPNDRFFAVRPEGSVSTLKIQRTERGDSAVYLCASSLMLVPMEQYFGPGTRLTVT.